This T cell receptor beta chain is drawn from a study of blood T cell repertoires in COVID-19. In the original analysis: Reference gene primer amplification gave nucleated cell count estimates. Only in-frame clones appear in the TCRdb table, and some are missing; sequencing was by immunoSEQ multiplex PCR. For V, J and clone size, that table is used; D and trimming come from the DNA. Of roughly 200,000 clones listed, approximately 83% are singletons. The TCR originated in a human donor with active or convalescent COVID-19. The donor label of this sample is uncertain. Sequenced: peripheral blood.

The CDR3 sequence is CASDPGTGPANYGYTF. In DNA form, the CDR3 reads TGTGCCAGCGACCCCGGGACAGGACCAGCTAACTATGGCTACACCTTC. The genes are TRBV7-6 and TRBJ1-2; 8 positions match TRBD1. CDR1 and CDR2 from the germline V gene are SGHVS and FNYEAQ. The CDR3 extends over 16 amino acids. The V and J ends lost 8 bases and 0 bases, in that order; junction bases with no gene match: 11.